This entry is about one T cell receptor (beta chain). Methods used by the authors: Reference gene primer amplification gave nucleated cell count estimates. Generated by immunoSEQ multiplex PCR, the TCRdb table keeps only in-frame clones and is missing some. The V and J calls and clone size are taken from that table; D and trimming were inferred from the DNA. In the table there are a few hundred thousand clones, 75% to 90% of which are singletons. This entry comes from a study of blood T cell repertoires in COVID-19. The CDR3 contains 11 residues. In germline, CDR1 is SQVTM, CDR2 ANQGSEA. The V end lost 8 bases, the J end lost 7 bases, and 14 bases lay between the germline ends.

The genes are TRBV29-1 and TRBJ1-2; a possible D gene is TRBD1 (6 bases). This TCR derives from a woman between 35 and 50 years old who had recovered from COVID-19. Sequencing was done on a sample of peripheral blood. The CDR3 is CSFGGPGGYTF. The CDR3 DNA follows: TGCAGCTTTGGGGGGCCGGGTGGCTACACCTTC. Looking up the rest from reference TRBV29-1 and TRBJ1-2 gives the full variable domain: SAVISQKPSRDICQRGTSLTIQCQVDSQVTMMFWYRQQPGQSLTLIATANQGSEATYESGFVIDKFPISRPNLTFSTLTVSNMSPEDSSIYLCSFGGPGGYTFGSGTRLTVV.